One and the same sample provided the 10 T cell receptor beta chains below, sequenced in a study of Graves' ophthalmopathy and Graves' hyperthyroidism. The authors amplified TCR beta CDR3 regions, and they did so from RNA transcripts for repertoire sequencing. Investigators did first-round RT-PCR with HTBI primers, then second-round multiplex PCR. TCRdb re-called the multiplex PCR reads with MiXCR, one entry per CDR3 protein. The sample contains some 250,000 distinct CDR3 sequences, about 46% of which appear only once. Specimen: peripheral blood. Source of these receptors: an adult man with Graves' ophthalmopathy.

Only one count was recorded for this clonotype. The rearrangement links TRBV25-1 to TRBJ1-5; D is undetermined. V shed 8 bases and J shed 2 bases, with 19 bases lying between them. In germline, CDR1 is MGHDK, CDR2 SYGVNS. The CDR3 spans 16 residues. CDR3 in DNA: TGTGCCAGCTCACCATTGGGAGCCGGTGGCAATCAGCCCCAGCATTTT. As protein: CASSPLGAGGNQPQHF. Looking up the rest from reference TRBV25-1 and TRBJ1-5 gives the full variable domain: EADIYQTPRYLVIGTGKKITLECSQTMGHDKMYWYQQDPGMELHLIHYSYGVNSTEKGDLSSESTVSRIRTEHFPLTLESARPSHTSQYLCASSPLGAGGNQPQHFGDGTRLSIL.

This clonotype was counted ten times or more. The conserved phenylalanine or tryptophan is not found at the CDR3 terminus, so this likely reflects a read error. No DNA is shown, since the ends of the CDR3 on it are uncertain; the CDR3 is the one TCRdb lists. This chain joins TRBV20-1 and TRBJ1-1; TRBD1, the table's D call, lacks a check against the DNA. Per the germline V gene, CDR1 is DFQATT and CDR2 is SNEGSKA (reference sequence). The CDR3 comprises 17 residues, both ends counted. The CDR3 sequence is CSARERGAHLSTGSVVI.

The sample holds many counts of this clonotype. The V gene is TRBV19, the J gene TRBJ1-4; tentative D call: TRBD1 (6 bases). This CDR3 is built from 14 residues. V was cut by 7 bases and J by 0 bases, with 9 bases left in between. CDR1 is LNHDA, CDR2 SQIVND, per germline (reference sequence). The DNA for the CDR3 is TGTGCCAGTACCCGGACAGCAACTAATGAAAAACTGTTTTTT. Encoded protein: CASTRTATNEKLFF.

The rearrangement joins TRBV24-1 to TRBJ1-1; D ambiguous. The germline CDR1 and CDR2 sequences are KGHDR and SFDVKD. The CDR3 is 12 residues long. The V gene lost 3 bases and the J gene lost 3 bases, with 4 bases spanning the gap. Written as DNA, the CDR3 is TGTGCCACCAGTGATCAGGACACTGAAGCTTTCTTT. The encoded protein is CATSDQDTEAFF.

This clonotype is a singleton in its sample. The gene calls are TRBV7-2 and TRBJ1-6, with TRBD1 as a possible D gene (5 bases). The CDR3 has 16 residues. Germline V lookup: CDR1 SGHTA, CDR2 FQGNSA. V lost 2 bases and J 4 bases, leaving 12 bases between the germline ends. The CDR3 region is CASSLIGDRYNSPLHF. The DNA of the CDR3 is TGTGCCAGCAGCTTAATAGGGGATCGGTATAATTCACCCCTCCACTTT.

This clonotype was counted ten times or more. This chain links TRBV2 with TRBJ2-7; 10 bases map to TRBD2. Germline lookup yields CDR1 SNHLY and CDR2 FYNNEI. V gave up 4 bases and J gave up 0 bases; unmatched junction bases: 0. The CDR3 length is 14 residues. The CDR3 DNA follows: TGTGCCAGCAGTGGACTAGCGGGCTCCTACGAGCAGTACTTC. This gives the protein CASSGLAGSYEQYF.

The gene calls are TRBV6-5 and TRBJ2-5, with TRBD1 identical over 8 bases. V was clipped by 6 bases and J by 5 bases; unmatched bases: 11. This CDR3 has 15 amino acids. Germline loops: CDR1 MNHEY, CDR2 SVGAGI. The CDR3, as DNA: TGTGCCAGCAGACGAGGACAGGGTCCGCGGGAGACCCAGTACTTC. Translating it yields CASRRGQGPRETQYF.

The V and J genes are TRBV10-3 and TRBJ2-7; tentative D call: TRBD1 (8 bases). Trimming left V 6 bases short and J 4 bases short, with 16 bases between. CDR3 length: 14 residues. Germline CDR1 ENHRY, CDR2 SYGVKD. The CDR3 protein is CAISLGQGGYEQYF. The CDR3 DNA reads TGTGCCATCAGCCTAGGACAGGGAGGGTACGAGCAGTACTTC.

The rearrangement links TRBV5-1 to TRBJ1-2; no definite D call. Deletions cut 1 base from V and 5 bases from J, with 12 bases between. The CDR3 consists of 14 residues. Germline V lookup: CDR1 SGHRS, CDR2 YFSETQ. The CDR3 region is CASSLYGPEYGYTF. The DNA for the CDR3 is TGCGCCAGCAGCTTGTACGGGCCGGAGTATGGCTACACCTTC.

This clonotype was detected only once. The chain employs TRBV19 and TRBJ1-1, with a weak D call TRBD1 (5 bases). Germline V gives CDR1 LNHDA, CDR2 SQIVND (reference sequence). The CDR3 covers 14 residues. Trimming pared 5 bases from V and 4 bases from J, leaving 14 bases between. In nucleotides, the CDR3 is TGTGCCAGTAGTCTGGAAGGGGTTAGCACTGAAGCTTTCTTT. This gives the protein CASSLEGVSTEAFF.